The clone carrying this TCR beta chain was seen only once. This sample is drawn from a study of T cell changes during pregnancy in multiple sclerosis. The data were produced by immunoSEQ multiplex PCR, yet TCRdb's version contains in-frame clones alone and is incomplete. This sample yields tens of thousands of clones, of which 92% are seen a single time; roughly 0.2% belongs to the top ten. This specimen consisted of CD4+ T cells from peripheral blood mononuclear cells, obtained in the second trimester of pregnancy. The sequence derives from a female donor with multiple sclerosis, enrolled in a pregnancy study.

In nucleotides, the CDR3 is TGTGCCAGCAGTTTATCTAACTGGCTAGCGGGAGGCGCCCAGGCAGGGTTGACGCAGTATTTT. This encodes CASSLSNWLAGGAQAGLTQYF. The gene calls are TRBV28 and TRBJ2-3; 11 bases fit TRBD2. Germline V gene data show CDR1 as MDHEN and CDR2 as SYDVKM. The CDR3 sequence is 21 residues long. V lost 1 base, J lost 9 bases, and 24 bases stayed unmatched.